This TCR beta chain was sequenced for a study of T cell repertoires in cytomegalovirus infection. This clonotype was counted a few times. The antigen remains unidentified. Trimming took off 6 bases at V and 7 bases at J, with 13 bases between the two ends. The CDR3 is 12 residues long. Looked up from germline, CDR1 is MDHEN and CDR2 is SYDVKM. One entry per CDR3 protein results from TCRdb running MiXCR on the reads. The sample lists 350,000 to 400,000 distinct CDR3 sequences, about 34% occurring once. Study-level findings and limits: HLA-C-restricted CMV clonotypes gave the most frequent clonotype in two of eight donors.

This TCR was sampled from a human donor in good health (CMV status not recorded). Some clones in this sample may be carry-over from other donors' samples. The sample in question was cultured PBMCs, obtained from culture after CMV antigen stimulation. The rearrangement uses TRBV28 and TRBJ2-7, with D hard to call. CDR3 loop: CASSPTTREQYF. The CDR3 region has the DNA TGTGCCAGCAGCCCTACAACCAGGGAGCAGTACTTC.